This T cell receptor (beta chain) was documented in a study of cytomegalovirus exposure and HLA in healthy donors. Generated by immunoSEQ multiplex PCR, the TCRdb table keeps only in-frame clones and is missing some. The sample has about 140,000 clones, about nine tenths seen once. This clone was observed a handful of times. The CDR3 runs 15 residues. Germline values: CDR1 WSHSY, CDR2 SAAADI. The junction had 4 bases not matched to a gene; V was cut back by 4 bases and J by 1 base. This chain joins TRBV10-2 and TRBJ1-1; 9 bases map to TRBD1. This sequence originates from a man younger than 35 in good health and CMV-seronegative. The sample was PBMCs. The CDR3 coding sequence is TGCGCCAGCAGTGGATCGGACAGGGGGAACACTGAAGCTTTCTTT. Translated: CASSGSDRGNTEAFF.